This T cell receptor (beta chain) was profiled in a study of patients and donors after allogeneic stem cell transplantation. The CDR3 sequence is 16 residues long. The germline CDR1 and CDR2 sequences are LGHDT and YNNKEL (reference sequence). Losses at the gene ends were 2 bases for V and 3 bases for J; bases not matched to a gene: 9. This clonotype was found a few times. MiXCR was run by TCRdb on the RT-PCR reads, yielding one entry per CDR3 protein. This table holds 200,000 to 250,000 distinct CDR3 sequences, 11% to 15% found once. The sequence derives from a human donor who was either an allogeneic HSCT recipient or a stem cell or donor lymphocyte infusion donor (not recorded which). It is not recorded whose cells these are; they may come from a transplant donor. Source material: blood, either unsorted or a sorted T cell fraction (not recorded which). The chain recombines TRBV3-1 with TRBJ2-5; the match to TRBD2 covers 7 bases. The CDR3 loop reads CASSQSDQRGEETQYF. In nucleotides, the CDR3 is TGTGCCAGCAGCCAATCTGATCAGCGGGGAGAAGAGACCCAGTACTTC.